This is a list of T cell receptor beta chains from one sample in a study of cytomegalovirus exposure and HLA in healthy donors. Some clones are missing from TCRdb's copy, which holds only in-frame ones; the method was immunoSEQ multiplex PCR. The data contain fewer than 200,000 clones, less than 80% of them singletons. What was sequenced was PBMCs. These receptor sequences come from a woman in her thirties or forties in good health and CMV-seronegative. Both conserved end residues are part of each CDR3. The order of the fields is CDR3 DNA, CDR3 protein, V gene, D gene, CDR3 length, clone size, J gene. A D gene is named only where the DNA matches it firmly. Size values are once, few and many counts, or a class for expanded clones, and some rows have none.

CDR3 DNA: TGTGCCAGCAGTTACTCGATAGGGGGCGAGGGAAACACCATATATTTT; CDR3 protein: CASSYSIGGEGNTIYF; V gene: TRBV6-6; D gene: TRBD1; CDR3 length: 16; clone size: -; J gene: TRBJ1-3
CDR3 DNA: TGTGCCCACAGTCCCGCCGGGGAGGGCGCCAAGACCCAGTACTTC; CDR3 protein: CAHSPAGEGAKTQYF; V gene: TRBV28; D gene: TRBD2; CDR3 length: 15; clone size: -; J gene: TRBJ2-5
CDR3 DNA: TGTGCCAGCATCCCCACGGGACAGAACACTGAAGCTTTCTTT; CDR3 protein: CASIPTGQNTEAFF; V gene: TRBV6-6; D gene: -; CDR3 length: 14; clone size: few; J gene: TRBJ1-1
CDR3 DNA: TGTGCCAGCAGCTTGGGTCAGCACAGGGATAGTTACATTCAGTACTTC; CDR3 protein: CASSLGQHRDSYIQYF; V gene: TRBV5-4; D gene: -; CDR3 length: 16; clone size: -; J gene: TRBJ2-4
CDR3 DNA: TGTGCCAGCAGCTTAGTGGGTGGGAGAGTCACTGAAGCTTTCTTT; CDR3 protein: CASSLVGGRVTEAFF; V gene: TRBV7-9; D gene: -; CDR3 length: 15; clone size: -; J gene: TRBJ1-1
CDR3 DNA: TGTGCCAGCTGCCGACTACCCACCGGGGAGCTGTTTTTT; CDR3 protein: CASCRLPTGELFF; V gene: TRBV2; D gene: -; CDR3 length: 13; clone size: -; J gene: TRBJ2-2
CDR3 DNA: TGTGCCAGCAGTTACTCGGGGCAGATAGGAAACACCATATATTTT; CDR3 protein: CASSYSGQIGNTIYF; V gene: TRBV6-5; D gene: -; CDR3 length: 15; clone size: -; J gene: TRBJ1-3
CDR3 DNA: TGTGCCAGCAGTTTAGGAGGGACTGAGGAAACTGAAGCTTTCTTT; CDR3 protein: CASSLGGTEETEAFF; V gene: TRBV28; D gene: -; CDR3 length: 15; clone size: once; J gene: TRBJ1-1
CDR3 DNA: TGTGCCAGCAGTCCGACGGGACTAAAACGGCAGTACTTC; CDR3 protein: CASSPTGLKRQYF; V gene: TRBV27; D gene: TRBD2; CDR3 length: 13; clone size: -; J gene: TRBJ2-7
CDR3 DNA: TGTGCCAGCAGCGTAGGAAGGGGGCTCAACACCGGGGAGCTGTTTTTT; CDR3 protein: CASSVGRGLNTGELFF; V gene: TRBV9; D gene: TRBD1; CDR3 length: 16; clone size: many; J gene: TRBJ2-2
CDR3 DNA: TGTGCCAGCAGTTATAATCCCGGGGAGCTGTTTTTT; CDR3 protein: CASSYNPGELFF; V gene: TRBV27; D gene: -; CDR3 length: 12; clone size: -; J gene: TRBJ2-2
CDR3 DNA: TGTGCCGCGGCGGGAGGGCCGGGTAATGAGCAGTTCTTC; CDR3 protein: CAAAGGPGNEQFF; V gene: TRBV25-1; D gene: TRBD2; CDR3 length: 13; clone size: -; J gene: TRBJ2-1
CDR3 DNA: TGTGCCAGCAGCTCCGCCAACCTAGCCCCGAGAGCCTACGAGCAGTACTTC; CDR3 protein: CASSSANLAPRAYEQYF; V gene: TRBV11-2; D gene: -; CDR3 length: 17; clone size: -; J gene: TRBJ2-7
CDR3 DNA: TGTGCCAGCACCACGACGGGGGGCAATCAGCCCCAGCATTTT; CDR3 protein: CASTTTGGNQPQHF; V gene: TRBV6-1; D gene: -; CDR3 length: 14; clone size: -; J gene: TRBJ1-5
CDR3 DNA: TGTGCCAGCAGTTCCTACAGGGGTTTTTTGAAACTGTTTTTT; CDR3 protein: CASSSYRGFLKLFF; V gene: TRBV28; D gene: TRBD1; CDR3 length: 14; clone size: few; J gene: TRBJ1-4
CDR3 DNA: TGTGCCAGCAGTGACTGGTCGGGGACTAGCCCGGATTTCTACGAGCAGTACTTC; CDR3 protein: CASSDWSGTSPDFYEQYF; V gene: TRBV6-4; D gene: TRBD2; CDR3 length: 18; clone size: -; J gene: TRBJ2-7
CDR3 DNA: TGTGCCAGCAGTCCCGGACAGGCCCGCTCCTACGAGCAGTACTTC; CDR3 protein: CASSPGQARSYEQYF; V gene: TRBV28; D gene: TRBD1; CDR3 length: 15; clone size: -; J gene: TRBJ2-7
CDR3 DNA: TGTGCCAGCAGCCCAACAAGGCGGGGGGCGGTTGAAGCTTTCTTT; CDR3 protein: CASSPTRRGAVEAFF; V gene: TRBV11-2; D gene: -; CDR3 length: 15; clone size: -; J gene: TRBJ1-1
CDR3 DNA: TGTGCCAGCAGCGTAAAGGGGGGGACAGGGTTAAACGAGCAGTACTTC; CDR3 protein: CASSVKGGTGLNEQYF; V gene: TRBV9; D gene: TRBD1; CDR3 length: 16; clone size: -; J gene: TRBJ2-7
CDR3 DNA: TGTGCCAGCAGTAGTCCTATAAGACAGTTCTTC; CDR3 protein: CASSSPIRQFF; V gene: TRBV27; D gene: -; CDR3 length: 11; clone size: -; J gene: TRBJ2-1
CDR3 DNA: TGCGCCAGCAGCTTGACAGGGGGCGGTGAAAAACTGTTTTTT; CDR3 protein: CASSLTGGGEKLFF; V gene: TRBV5-1; D gene: TRBD1; CDR3 length: 14; clone size: -; J gene: TRBJ1-4
CDR3 DNA: TGTGCCAGCAGTTTCGCGACTAGCTCGGGCACCGGGGAGCTGTTTTTT; CDR3 protein: CASSFATSSGTGELFF; V gene: TRBV5-4; D gene: TRBD2; CDR3 length: 16; clone size: -; J gene: TRBJ2-2
CDR3 DNA: TGTGCCAGCACCTTCACGGGGGTGCGAAAAGGGAACACCGGGGAGCTGTTTTTT; CDR3 protein: CASTFTGVRKGNTGELFF; V gene: TRBV28; D gene: -; CDR3 length: 18; clone size: -; J gene: TRBJ2-2
CDR3 DNA: TGTGCCAGCAGCGGGGGGTGGGGTTCCAACACTGAAGCTTTCTTT; CDR3 protein: CASSGGWGSNTEAFF; V gene: TRBV11-3; D gene: -; CDR3 length: 15; clone size: -; J gene: TRBJ1-1
CDR3 DNA: TGTGCCAGCAGTGAAGCGGGACAGGGTCTTGATGCTTTCTTT; CDR3 protein: CASSEAGQGLDAFF; V gene: TRBV2; D gene: TRBD1; CDR3 length: 14; clone size: -; J gene: TRBJ1-1
CDR3 DNA: TGTGCCAGCAGCGCCCGGGGTCGAATGGAGCAGCCCCAGCATTTT; CDR3 protein: CASSARGRMEQPQHF; V gene: TRBV7-2; D gene: -; CDR3 length: 15; clone size: -; J gene: TRBJ1-5
CDR3 DNA: TGTGCCAGCTCACCCACAGGGGAAGCTAACTATGGCTACACCTTC; CDR3 protein: CASSPTGEANYGYTF; V gene: TRBV18; D gene: TRBD1; CDR3 length: 15; clone size: -; J gene: TRBJ1-2
CDR3 DNA: TGTGCCAGCAGTCTTGGGGCCCGCAGCCAAGAGACCCAGTACTTC; CDR3 protein: CASSLGARSQETQYF; V gene: TRBV13; D gene: -; CDR3 length: 15; clone size: -; J gene: TRBJ2-5
CDR3 DNA: TGTGCCAGTAGTACCGGGACAGGGCGAAATTCACCCCTCCACTTT; CDR3 protein: CASSTGTGRNSPLHF; V gene: TRBV19; D gene: TRBD1; CDR3 length: 15; clone size: once; J gene: TRBJ1-6
CDR3 DNA: TGTGCCAGCAGTGAGCGGTCGAACACCGGGGAGCTGTTTTTT; CDR3 protein: CASSERSNTGELFF; V gene: TRBV25-1; D gene: -; CDR3 length: 14; clone size: -; J gene: TRBJ2-2
CDR3 DNA: TGTGCCAGCAGTGAACTGTACCCTGGGACAGGGAGAAACACCATATATTTT; CDR3 protein: CASSELYPGTGRNTIYF; V gene: TRBV6-1; D gene: TRBD1; CDR3 length: 17; clone size: -; J gene: TRBJ1-3
CDR3 DNA: TGTGCCAGCAGCTTTGGCGGTGAAGCTTTCTTT; CDR3 protein: CASSFGGEAFF; V gene: TRBV5-6; D gene: -; CDR3 length: 11; clone size: -; J gene: TRBJ1-1
CDR3 DNA: TGCGCCAGCAGTGAAAGCGGGAGCGGCGCAGATACGCAGTATTTT; CDR3 protein: CASSESGSGADTQYF; V gene: TRBV10-2; D gene: TRBD2; CDR3 length: 15; clone size: -; J gene: TRBJ2-3
CDR3 DNA: TGTGCCAGCAGCGCCGCAGCCGGGGAGGCTGGAAACACCATATATTTT; CDR3 protein: CASSAAAGEAGNTIYF; V gene: TRBV9; D gene: -; CDR3 length: 16; clone size: -; J gene: TRBJ1-3
CDR3 DNA: TGTGCCAGCAGTGAACTTAGACAGGGAGTAGCTCGGGTACGTGGCTACACCTTC; CDR3 protein: CASSELRQGVARVRGYTF; V gene: TRBV6-1; D gene: TRBD1; CDR3 length: 18; clone size: -; J gene: TRBJ1-2